A selection of T cell receptor beta chains follows, all from one sample in a study of memory CD4+ T cells and cytomegalovirus serostatus. Method: immunoSEQ multiplex PCR; TCRdb's copy keeps in-frame clones and lacks some. This repertoire shows 54,000 or so clones, approximately 78% found once; its top ten account for 1% to 1.2%. The sample comprised memory CD4+ T cells from blood. The receptors were sampled from an adult in good health and CMV-seronegative. Each CDR3 is given with its conserved first and last residue. D genes are given only for firm matches. For some rows the clone size is stated as once, few or many, or as a class when expanded; others skip it.

TRBD1,TRBV25-1,TRBJ2-1,few,CASSGRTGGEGDNEQFF,TGTGCCAGCAGTGGGAGGACAGGGGGCGAGGGAGACAATGAGCAGTTCTTC
.,TRBV2,TRBJ1-5,.,CASTAGRVGQPQHF,TGTGCCAGCACCGCCGGGAGGGTCGGTCAGCCCCAGCATTTT
.,TRBV7-3,TRBJ2-3,.,CASSLRVAPDTQYF,TGTGCCAGCAGCTTAAGGGTAGCGCCAGATACGCAGTATTTT
TRBD2,TRBV11-1,TRBJ2-1,medium-sized,CASSFRSSGISEQFF,TGTGCCAGCAGCTTTCGGTCTAGCGGGATAAGCGAGCAGTTCTTC
.,TRBV14,TRBJ2-1,.,CASSQHSPRASYNEQFF,TGTGCCAGCAGCCAACATAGCCCTCGGGCTTCCTACAATGAGCAGTTCTTC
TRBD1,TRBV7-9,TRBJ1-2,.,CASSLGGQGYGYTF,TGTGCCAGCAGCTTAGGGGGACAGGGGTACGGCTACACCTTC
.,TRBV5-1,TRBJ1-1,.,CASSKDRGLNTEAFF,TGCGCCAGCAGCAAAGACCGGGGCCTGAACACTGAAGCTTTCTTT
.,TRBV5-1,TRBJ1-4,.,CASSLGHSNEKLFF,TGCGCCAGCAGCTTGGGACACAGTAATGAAAAACTGTTTTTT
.,TRBV7-7,TRBJ2-7,.,CASSSGAGWGYEQYF,TGTGCTAGCAGCTCCGGGGCAGGGTGGGGTTACGAGCAGTACTTC
.,TRBV21-1,TRBJ2-7,.,CASSGRSLGCLYEQYF,TGTGCCAGCAGCGGTCGGAGTCTAGGTTGCCTCTACGAGCAGTACTTC
TRBD2,TRBV19,TRBJ2-5,.,CASNKGGAGTTQSETQYF,TGTGCCAGTAATAAGGGAGGAGCGGGAACTACCCAAAGTGAGACCCAGTACTTC
.,TRBV29-1,TRBJ2-3,.,CSVDGEDTQYF,TGCAGCGTTGACGGTGAGGATACGCAGTATTTT
TRBD1,TRBV30,TRBJ1-6,.,CAWLQGNSNSPLHF,TGTGCCTGGTTACAGGGGAATTCGAATTCACCCCTCCACTTT
.,TRBV18,TRBJ2-3,.,CASSPTTDTQYF,TGTGCCAGCTCACCCACAACAGATACGCAGTATTTT
TRBD2,TRBV29-1,TRBJ2-5,.,CSVRLAGRLETQYF,TGCAGCGTAAGACTAGCGGGGAGATTGGAGACCCAGTACTTC
.,TRBV19,TRBJ1-5,.,CASSIFDSNQPQHF,TGTGCCAGTAGTATTTTTGATAGCAATCAGCCCCAGCATTTT
.,TRBV29-1,TRBJ1-5,.,CSVTSGMGQPQHF,TGCAGCGTTACCTCAGGGATGGGACAGCCCCAGCATTTT
.,TRBV18,TRBJ1-1,once,CASSPKENTEAFF,TGTGCCAGCTCACCAAAAGAGAACACTGAAGCTTTCTTT
TRBD1,TRBV5-1,TRBJ1-5,.,CASSPGTGDGQPQHF,TGCGCCAGCAGCCCAGGGACAGGGGATGGTCAGCCCCAGCATTTT